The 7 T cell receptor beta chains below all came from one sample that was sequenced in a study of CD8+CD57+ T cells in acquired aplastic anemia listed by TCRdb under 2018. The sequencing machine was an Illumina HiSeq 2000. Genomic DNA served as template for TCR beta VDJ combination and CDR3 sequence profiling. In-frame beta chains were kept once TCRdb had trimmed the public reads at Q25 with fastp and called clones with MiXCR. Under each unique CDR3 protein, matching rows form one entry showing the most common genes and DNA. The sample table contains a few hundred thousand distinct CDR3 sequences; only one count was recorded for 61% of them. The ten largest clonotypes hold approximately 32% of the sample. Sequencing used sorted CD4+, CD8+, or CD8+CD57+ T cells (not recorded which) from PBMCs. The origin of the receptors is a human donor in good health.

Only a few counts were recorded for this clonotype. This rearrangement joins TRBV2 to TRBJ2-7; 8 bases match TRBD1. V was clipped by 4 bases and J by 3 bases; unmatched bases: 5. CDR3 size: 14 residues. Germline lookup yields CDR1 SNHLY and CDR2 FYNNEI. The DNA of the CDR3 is TGTGCCAGCAGTGCGGACAGGGCTAGCTACGAGCAGTACTTC. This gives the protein CASSADRASYEQYF.

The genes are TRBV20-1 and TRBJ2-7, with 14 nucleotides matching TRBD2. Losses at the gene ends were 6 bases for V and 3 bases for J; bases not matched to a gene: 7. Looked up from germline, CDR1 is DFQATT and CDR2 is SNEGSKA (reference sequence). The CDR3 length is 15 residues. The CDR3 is CSAPNGLAGGYEQYF. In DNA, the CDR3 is TGCAGTGCCCCTAACGGACTAGCGGGGGGCTACGAGCAGTACTTC.

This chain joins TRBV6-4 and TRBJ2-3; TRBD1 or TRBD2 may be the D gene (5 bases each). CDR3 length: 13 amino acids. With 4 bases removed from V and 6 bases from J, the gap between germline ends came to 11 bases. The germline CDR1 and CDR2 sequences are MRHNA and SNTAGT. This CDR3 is CASSARETDTQYF. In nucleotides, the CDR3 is TGTGCCAGCAGTGCCAGGGAGACGGATACGCAGTATTTT.

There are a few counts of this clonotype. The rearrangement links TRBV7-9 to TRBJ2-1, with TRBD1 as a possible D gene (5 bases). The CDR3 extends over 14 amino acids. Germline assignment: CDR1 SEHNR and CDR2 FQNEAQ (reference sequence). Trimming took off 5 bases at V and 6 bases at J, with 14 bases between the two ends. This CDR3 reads CASSPRQGLNEQFF. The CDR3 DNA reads TGTGCCAGCAGCCCTAGGCAGGGCCTCAATGAGCAGTTCTTC.

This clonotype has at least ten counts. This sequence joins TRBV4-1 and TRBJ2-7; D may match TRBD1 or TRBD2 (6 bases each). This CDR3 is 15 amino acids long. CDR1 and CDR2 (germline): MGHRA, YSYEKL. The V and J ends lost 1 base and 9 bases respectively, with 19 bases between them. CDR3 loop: CASSQGPGATWGQYF. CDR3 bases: TGCGCCAGCAGCCAAGGGCCGGGGGCGACCTGGGGGCAGTACTTC.

The CDR3 region has the DNA TGCAGTGCTAGACCAAGACTAGCAAGGACCACAGATACGCAGTATTTT. The encoded protein is CSARPRLARTTDTQYF. The rearrangement links TRBV20-1 to TRBJ2-3, with 7 bases matching TRBD2. V dropped 2 bases and J dropped 2; count of bases not matched to a gene: 10. The germline CDR1 and CDR2 sequences are DFQATT and SNEGSKA (reference sequence). The CDR3 sequence is 16 residues long.

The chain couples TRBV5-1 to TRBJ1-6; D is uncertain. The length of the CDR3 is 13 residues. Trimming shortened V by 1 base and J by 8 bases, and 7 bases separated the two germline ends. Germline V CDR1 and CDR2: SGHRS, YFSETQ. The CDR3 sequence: CASSLIRDSPLHF. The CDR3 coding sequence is TGCGCCAGCAGCTTGATCCGGGATTCACCCCTCCACTTT.